The clone carrying this T cell receptor beta chain showed up many times. Its antigen is currently unknown. Described time point: newly diagnosed GD, antithyroid drugs for less than 3 months. RNA isolated from PBMCs was used to make the TCR library. Graves' disease was diagnosed by American Thyroid Association guidelines. Assembly of TCR beta libraries relied on iRepertoire HTBI primers together with Arm-PCR of CDR3 regions. TCRdb ran MiXCR on the multiplex PCR reads and lists one entry per CDR3 protein. Among around 450,000 distinct CDR3 sequences listed, 15% were seen once. This sample stems from a study of regulatory T cells in long-lasting Graves disease. General observations from the study: Persistent Graves' patients showed reduced TCR diversity versus newly diagnosed patients.

This same sample was also taken into another study, of T cells in Graves' hyperthyroidism and ophthalmopathy. That work states: These patients, aged 18 to 65, had recently diagnosed hyperthyroidism lasting under 2 months.

This sample comprised peripheral blood mononuclear cells (PBMCs), obtained at new diagnosis, from a patient treated with antithyroid drugs. This sequence was found in a woman aged 25-40 years with Graves disease.

CDR3 sequence: CASSSRFSSYSYNEQFF. The CDR3 DNA follows: TGTGCCAGCAGCTCCCGGTTTAGCTCTTACTCCTACAATGAGCAGTTCTTC. J is TRBJ2-1 and V is TRBV7-2, with D unresolved. The CDR3 contains 17 residues. In germline, CDR1 is SGHTA, CDR2 FQGNSA. Trimming cost V 4 bases and J 0 bases, with 16 bases left between them.